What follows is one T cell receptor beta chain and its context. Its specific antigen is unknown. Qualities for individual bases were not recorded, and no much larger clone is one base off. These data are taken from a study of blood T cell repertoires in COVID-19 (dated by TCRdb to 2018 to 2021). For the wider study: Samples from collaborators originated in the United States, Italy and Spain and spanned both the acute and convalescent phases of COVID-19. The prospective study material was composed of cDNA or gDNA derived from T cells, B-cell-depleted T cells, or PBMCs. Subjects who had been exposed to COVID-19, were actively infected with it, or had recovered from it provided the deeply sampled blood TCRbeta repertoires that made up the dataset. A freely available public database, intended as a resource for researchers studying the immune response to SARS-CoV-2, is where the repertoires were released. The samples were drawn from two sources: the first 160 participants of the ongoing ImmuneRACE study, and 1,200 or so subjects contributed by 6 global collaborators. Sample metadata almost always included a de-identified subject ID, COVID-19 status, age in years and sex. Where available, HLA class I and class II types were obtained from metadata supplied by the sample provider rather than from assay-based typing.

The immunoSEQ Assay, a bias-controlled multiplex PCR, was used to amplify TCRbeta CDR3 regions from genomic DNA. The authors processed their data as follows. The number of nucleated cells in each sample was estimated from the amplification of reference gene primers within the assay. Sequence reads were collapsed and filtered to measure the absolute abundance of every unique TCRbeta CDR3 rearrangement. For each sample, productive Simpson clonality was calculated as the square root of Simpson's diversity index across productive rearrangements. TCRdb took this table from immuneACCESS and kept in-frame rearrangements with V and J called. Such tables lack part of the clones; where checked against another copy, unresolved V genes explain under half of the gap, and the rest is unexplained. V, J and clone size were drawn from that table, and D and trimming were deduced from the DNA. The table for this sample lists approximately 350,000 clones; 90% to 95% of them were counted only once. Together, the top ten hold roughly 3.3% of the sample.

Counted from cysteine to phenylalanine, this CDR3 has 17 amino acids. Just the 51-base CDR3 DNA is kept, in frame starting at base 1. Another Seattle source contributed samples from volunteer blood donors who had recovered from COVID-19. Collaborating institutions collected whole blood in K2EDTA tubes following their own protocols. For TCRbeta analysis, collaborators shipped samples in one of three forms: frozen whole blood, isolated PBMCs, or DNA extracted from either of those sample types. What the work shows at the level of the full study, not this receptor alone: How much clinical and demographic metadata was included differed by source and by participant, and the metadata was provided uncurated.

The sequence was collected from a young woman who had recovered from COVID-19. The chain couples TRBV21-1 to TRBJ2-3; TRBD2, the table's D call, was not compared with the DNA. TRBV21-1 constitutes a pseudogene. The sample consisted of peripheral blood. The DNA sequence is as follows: TGTGCCAGCAGCAAAGGGGCAGGGCCGGGGGGCACAGATACGCAGTATTTT. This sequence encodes CASSKGAGPGGTDTQYF.